Listed here are 16 T cell receptor beta chains from one sample, sequenced in a study of cytomegalovirus exposure and HLA in healthy donors. PCR used 60 Vbeta primers and 13 Jbeta primers. Libraries were prepared by immunoSEQ multiplex PCR; TCRdb keeps only in-frame clonotypes and omits some of them. The sample has about 78,000 clones; around 80% are singletons. The sample comprised PBMCs. These receptor sequences come from a male donor in good health and CMV-seronegative.

This sequence joins TRBV7-9 and TRBJ2-7; the match to TRBD1 covers 7 bases. Germline lookup yields CDR1 SEHNR and CDR2 FQNEAQ (reference sequence). V dropped 4 bases and J dropped 5; count of bases not matched to a gene: 11. This CDR3 is built from 15 residues. CDR3 protein: CASSSHRGLQDEQYF. CDR3 nucleotides: TGTGCCAGCAGCTCTCACAGGGGCCTTCAAGACGAGCAGTACTTC.

The gene calls are TRBV15 and TRBJ1-3; tentative D call: TRBD1 (5 bases). Trimming left V 0 bases short and J 2 bases short, with 11 bases between. In germline, CDR1 is LNHNV, CDR2 YYDKDF (reference sequence). CDR3 size: 16 residues. The CDR3: CATSRDGAGTGNTIYF. The CDR3 bases are TGTGCCACCAGCAGAGACGGGGCGGGGACTGGAAACACCATATATTTT.

In this sample, this clone turned up a few times. The chain combines TRBV2 with TRBJ1-5, with D perhaps matching TRBD1 (6 bases). The CDR3 covers 13 residues. Per germline, CDR1 SNHLY and CDR2 FYNNEI. Trimming took 4 bases from V and 9 from J, leaving 13 bases between them. In DNA, the CDR3 is TGTGCCAGCAGTGGGACAGTTGAGGGGCCCCAGCATTTT. It codes for CASSGTVEGPQHF.

Of note for this clone: Other DNA sequences in this sample translate to the same CDR3. The chain uses TRBV19 and TRBJ1-4, with TRBD1 matching 8 bases. Germline V CDR1 and CDR2: LNHDA, SQIVND (reference sequence). V shed 7 bases and J 4 bases; nucleotides not matched to a gene: 8. The CDR3 covers 15 residues. The CDR3 protein is CASIPRDRSNEKLFF. The CDR3 region has the DNA TGTGCCAGTATCCCGCGGGACAGGAGTAATGAAAAACTGTTTTTT. Variable domain in full (rest from reference TRBV19 and TRBJ1-4): DGGITQSPKYLFRKEGQNVTLSCEQNLNHDAMYWYRQDPGQGLRLIYYSQIVNDFQKGDIAEGYSVSREKKESFPLTVTSAQKNPTAFYLCASIPRDRSNEKLFFGSGTQLSVL.

The rearrangement links TRBV5-1 to TRBJ2-7; D might be TRBD2 (6 bases). V dropped 5 bases and J dropped 3 bases, with 18 bases sitting between them. Germline CDR1 SGHRS, CDR2 YFSETQ. This CDR3 is 15 amino acids long. CDR3 coding DNA: TGCGCCAGCAGTCTAACTACCGGGACTTTCTACGAGCAGTACTTC. Translated, it gives CASSLTTGTFYEQYF. The variable domain in full, with the rest retrieved from reference TRBV5-1 and TRBJ2-7, is KAGVTQTPRYLIKTRGQQVTLSCSPISGHRSVSWYQQTPGQGLQFLFEYFSETQRNKGNFPGRFSGRQFSNSRSEMNVSTLELGDSALYLCASSLTTGTFYEQYFGPGTRLTVT.

This rearrangement joins TRBV13 to TRBJ2-3, with D possibly being TRBD2 (5 bases). Germline V gene data show CDR1 as PRHDT and CDR2 as FYEKMQ (reference sequence). Trimming took 5 bases from V and 0 from J, leaving 18 bases between them. This CDR3 contains 17 residues. CDR3 DNA: TGTGCCAGCAGCATAAGGACTGCGGCCGTTAGCACAGATACGCAGTATTTT. Translating it yields CASSIRTAAVSTDTQYF. The full variable domain, in which reference TRBV13 and TRBJ2-3 provide the parts outside the CDR3, is AAGVIQSPRHLIKEKRETATLKCYPIPRHDTVYWYQQGPGQDPQFLISFYEKMQSDKGSIPDRFSAQQFSDYHSELNMSSLELGDSALYFCASSIRTAAVSTDTQYFGPGTRLTVL.

The genes are TRBV14 and TRBJ2-1, with 8 bases lining up with TRBD2. The CDR3 is 13 amino acids. Trimming cost V 6 bases and J 8 bases; bases outside gene matches: 6. CDR1 and CDR2 from the germline V gene are SGHDN and FVKESK. CDR3 in DNA: TGTGCCAGCAGGAGCGGGAGTGGGGATGAGCAGTTCTTC. This encodes CASRSGSGDEQFF.

This chain links TRBV4-2 with TRBJ1-2; 7 bases align to TRBD1. This CDR3 is 15 amino acids long. Germline V lookup: CDR1 LGHNA, CDR2 YNFKEQ. With V trimmed by 0 bases and J by 7 bases, 8 bases remained unmatched. The CDR3 DNA sequence: TGTGCCAGCAGCCAAGAGAAGGGGGCTTCTGGTGGCTACACCTTC. Translated: CASSQEKGASGGYTF.

This clone was detected only once. The J gene is TRBJ2-1, the V gene TRBV7-9, with TRBD1 matching 11 bases. Germline V CDR1 and CDR2: SEHNR, FQNEAQ (reference sequence). J was trimmed by 1 base and V by 0 bases; bases with no gene match: 8. The CDR3 contains 19 residues. CDR3 region: CASSLALGTGGLSYNEQFF. The DNA of the CDR3 is TGTGCCAGCAGCTTAGCATTAGGGACAGGGGGTCTATCCTACAATGAGCAGTTCTTC.

The gene calls are TRBV2 and TRBJ1-2; a weak D match, TRBD1 (5 bases). CDR1 is SNHLY and CDR2 is FYNNEI in the germline V gene. The ends were cut back, 8 bases at V and 8 bases at J, with 18 bases in the middle. CDR3 size: 13 residues. For the CDR3, the DNA is TGTGCCAGCTACGCCATGCGACAGTACGGCTACACCTTC. It is translated as CASYAMRQYGYTF.

The chain has TRBV5-1 and TRBJ2-1; D perhaps matches TRBD1 (5 bases). Looked up from germline, CDR1 is SGHRS and CDR2 is YFSETQ. V was clipped by 4 bases and J by 10 bases, with 15 bases between them. The CDR3 spans 13 residues. DNA of the CDR3: TGCGCCAGCAGCCGCGACAGAGCCCCAGAGCAGTTCTTC. Translation: CASSRDRAPEQFF.

The rearrangement uses TRBV19 and TRBJ2-7, with D maybe TRBD1 (6 bases). This CDR3 contains 14 residues. Per germline, CDR1 LNHDA and CDR2 SQIVND (reference sequence). Trimming pared 1 base from V and 2 bases from J, leaving 9 bases between. CDR3 DNA: TGTGCCAGTAGTATAGCAGGGGCTCCCTACGAGCAGTACTTC. Translating it yields CASSIAGAPYEQYF.

With regard to this clone: Other DNA sequences in the same sample also yield this CDR3. The chain recombines TRBV11-2 with TRBJ1-1; D remains unclear. Per the germline V gene, CDR1 is SGHAT and CDR2 is FQNNGV. V shed 0 bases and J shed 6 bases, with 5 bases lying between them. This CDR3 has 12 amino acids. CDR3: CASSLEYSEAFF. In DNA, the CDR3 is TGTGCCAGCAGCTTAGAGTACTCTGAAGCTTTCTTT.

This chain uses TRBV2 with TRBJ2-5; 9 nucleotides match TRBD2. TRBJ2-7 explains the end of the DNA better; the J call may be wrong. This CDR3 spans 14 amino acids. Germline assignment: CDR1 SNHLY and CDR2 FYNNEI. The CDR3 DNA is TGTGCCAGCTTGGGACTAGCCCGCAACTACGAGCAGTACTTC. It codes for CASLGLARNYEQYF.

The chain links TRBV30 to TRBJ2-7, with D tentatively TRBD1 (5 bases). This CDR3 contains 11 residues. The V end lost 5 bases, the J end lost 6 bases, and 11 bases lay between the germline ends. CDR1 and CDR2 from the germline V gene are GTSNPN and SVGIG (reference sequence). DNA for the CDR3: TGTGCCTGGGCCAGGGAAGGCGAGCAGTACTTC. Amino acids: CAWAREGEQYF.

This chain joins TRBV18 and TRBJ2-7, with a weak D call TRBD2 (7 bases). Between the trimmed V and J ends, which lost 1 base and 5 bases, there was a span of 18 bases. Germline CDR1 reads KGHSH; CDR2 reads LQKENI. This CDR3 contains 16 residues. The CDR3, as DNA: TGTGCCAGCTCACCACTTATACGGGGGGCGAAGAACGAGCAGTACTTC. Protein product: CASSPLIRGAKNEQYF. Full variable domain (rest looked up from reference TRBV18 and TRBJ2-7): NAGVMQNPRHLVRRRGQEARLRCSPMKGHSHVYWYRQLPEEGLKFMVYLQKENIIDESGMPKERFSAEFPKEGPSILRIQQVVRGDSAAYFCASSPLIRGAKNEQYFGPGTRLTVT.